This TCR beta chain was identified in a study of OX40 agonist ivuxolimab in advanced cancers. Study overall: Patients were dosed with the agonistic anti-OX40 (CD134) antibody ivuxolimab. At doses from 0.01 to 10 mg/kg, patients were given intravenous ivuxolimab every 2 weeks. Notes on the study in general: Clonal expansion from baseline to week 6 occurred in both CD4+ and CD8+ T cells.

Notes on this clone: The antigen is undetermined.

CDR3 length equals 14 residues. The germline V gene encodes CDR1 SGHRS and CDR2 YFSETQ. V was clipped by 2 bases and J by 1 base, with 9 bases between them. Data came from immunoSEQ multiplex PCR; TCRdb stores just in-frame clones and leaves some out. This table holds more than 60,000 clones, roughly 80% found once. The sequence derives from an adult with an advanced solid tumor such as melanoma, head and neck, liver or kidney cancer. This chain joins TRBV5-1 and TRBJ1-1; a weak D match, TRBD1 (6 bases). Sample: CD4+ or CD8+ T cells sorted from blood, taken in a trial of the OX40 agonist ivuxolimab. The CDR3 spells CASSFLTGNTEAFF. DNA of the CDR3: TGCGCCAGCAGCTTTTTGACAGGGAACACTGAAGCTTTCTTT.